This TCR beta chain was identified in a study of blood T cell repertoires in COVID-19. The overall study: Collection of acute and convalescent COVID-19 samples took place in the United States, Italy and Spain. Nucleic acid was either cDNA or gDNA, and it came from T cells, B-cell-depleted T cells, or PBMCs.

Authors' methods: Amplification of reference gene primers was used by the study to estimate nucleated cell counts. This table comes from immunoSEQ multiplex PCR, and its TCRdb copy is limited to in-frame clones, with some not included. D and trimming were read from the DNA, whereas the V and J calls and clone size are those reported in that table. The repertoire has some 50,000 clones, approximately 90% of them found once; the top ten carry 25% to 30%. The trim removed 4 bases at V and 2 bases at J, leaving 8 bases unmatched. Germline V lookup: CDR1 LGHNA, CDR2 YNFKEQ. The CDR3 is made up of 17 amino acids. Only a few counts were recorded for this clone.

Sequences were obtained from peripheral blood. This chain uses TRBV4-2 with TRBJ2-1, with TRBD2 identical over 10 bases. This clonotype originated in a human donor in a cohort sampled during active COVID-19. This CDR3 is CASSPHGSGGPYNEQFF. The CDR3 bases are TGTGCCAGCAGCCCGCACGGTAGCGGGGGGCCCTACAATGAGCAGTTCTTC.